Sequencing of this T cell receptor (beta chain) was carried out in a study of T cell changes during pregnancy in multiple sclerosis. TCRdb's copy holds only in-frame clones and misses some; the assay was immunoSEQ multiplex PCR. The sample includes just under 45,000 clones, around nine tenths of them seen just once. The J segment lost 0 bases and the V segment lost 6 bases, leaving 5 bases of the junction unmatched. Germline V gene sequence: CDR1 MNHEY, CDR2 SVGAGI. CDR3 length: 14 residues. This clonotype was sampled from a female donor with multiple sclerosis, enrolled in a pregnancy study. The rearrangement uses TRBV6-5 and TRBJ2-7, with 7 positions matching TRBD1. The source material was CD4+ T cells from peripheral blood mononuclear cells, sampled in the first trimester of pregnancy. The CDR3 region has the DNA TGTGCCAGCAGCCAGACAGGGAGCTCCTACGAGCAGTACTTC. It translates to CASSQTGSSYEQYF.